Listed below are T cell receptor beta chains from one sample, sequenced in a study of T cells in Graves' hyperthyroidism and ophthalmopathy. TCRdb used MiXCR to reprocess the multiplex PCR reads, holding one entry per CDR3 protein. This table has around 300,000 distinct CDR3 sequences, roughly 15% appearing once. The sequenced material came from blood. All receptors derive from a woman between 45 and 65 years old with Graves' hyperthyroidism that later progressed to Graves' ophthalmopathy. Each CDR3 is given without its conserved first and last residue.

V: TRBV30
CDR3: AWSVGSDTQY

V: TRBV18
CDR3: ASSPGTPGDTQY

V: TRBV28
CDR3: ASSPSGLTGELF

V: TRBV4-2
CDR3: ASSRGQLSGNTIY

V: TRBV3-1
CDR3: ASSQTGETQY

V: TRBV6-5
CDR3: ASSYLPGSGEQY

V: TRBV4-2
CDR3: ASSQGQPGAQPQH

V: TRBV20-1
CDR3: SARVTGTGNTIY

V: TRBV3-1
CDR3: ASSHGTGRSGSYEQY

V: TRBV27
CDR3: ASSPLAGEGEKLF

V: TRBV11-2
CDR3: ASSLGFGVPNNQPQH

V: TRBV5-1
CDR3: ASSLFDYEQY

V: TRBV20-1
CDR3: SASQGPYFTDTQY

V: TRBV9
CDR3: ASSAAGGLNHNEQF

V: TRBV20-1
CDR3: SAPSTSGNFYEQF

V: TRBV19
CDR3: ASRTPISGPNTGELF

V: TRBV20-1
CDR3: SASGKVYEQY

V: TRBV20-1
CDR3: SAREMGGPAGDSPLH

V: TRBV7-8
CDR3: ASSLVRGTGELF

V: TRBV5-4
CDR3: AIRTSGEGDIQY

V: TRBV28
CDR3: ASSLVKLVGEAF

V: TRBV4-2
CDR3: ASSRTYTSGRNNEQF

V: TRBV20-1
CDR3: SARPPAGAGTEAF

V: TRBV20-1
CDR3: SVRTLAVQF

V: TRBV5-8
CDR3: ASSFIPWAGRTHNEQF

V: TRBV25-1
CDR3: ASSDPGQGLQETQY

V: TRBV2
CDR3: ASTLQGPNSPLH

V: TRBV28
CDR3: ASSFRNRARSYEQY

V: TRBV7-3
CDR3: ASSKKQGTTGELF

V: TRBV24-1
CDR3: ATSDSGTSGRWIGELF

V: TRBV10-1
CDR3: ASSPTRDTEAF

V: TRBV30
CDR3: AWGGQGDEAF

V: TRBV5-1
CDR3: ASKGGQGGGYT

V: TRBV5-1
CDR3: ASSLSSRGNTEAF

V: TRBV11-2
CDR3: ASSLRADGYNEQF

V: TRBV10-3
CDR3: AISEKKGGGQFGNQPQH

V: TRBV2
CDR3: ASTEWADTQY

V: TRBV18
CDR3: ASSPPEGTGELF

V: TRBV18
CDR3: ASSQALDTEAF

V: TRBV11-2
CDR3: ASSSERYGYGYT

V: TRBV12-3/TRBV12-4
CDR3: ASSLGSSEAF

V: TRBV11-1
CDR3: ASSPLRNYGYT

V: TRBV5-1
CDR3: ASSLARAVSDTQY

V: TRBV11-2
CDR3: ASSRDRGEQY

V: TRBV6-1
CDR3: ASRNFHEQY

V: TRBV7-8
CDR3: ASSRGSGDGYT

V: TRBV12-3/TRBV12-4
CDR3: ASRLGRYTEAF

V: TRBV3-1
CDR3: ASSLAGGTEAF

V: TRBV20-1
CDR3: SAPGTADGYT

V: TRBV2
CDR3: ASSVLLPGQGRSPLH

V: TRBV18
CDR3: ASSPGVGQPQH

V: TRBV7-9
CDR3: ASSPPSSSGYNEQF

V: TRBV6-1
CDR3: ASSEGRGTSGSHIQY

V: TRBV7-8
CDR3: ASSPFQGRRVRETQY

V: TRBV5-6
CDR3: ASSLGTLEAF

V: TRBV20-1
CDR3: SAREAGAGRETQY

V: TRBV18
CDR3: ASSPTRENGYT

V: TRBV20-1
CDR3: SARDSSGKAGNEQF

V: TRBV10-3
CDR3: AISESWSGTTNEKLF

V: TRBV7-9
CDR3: ASSLENYVRGSYEQY